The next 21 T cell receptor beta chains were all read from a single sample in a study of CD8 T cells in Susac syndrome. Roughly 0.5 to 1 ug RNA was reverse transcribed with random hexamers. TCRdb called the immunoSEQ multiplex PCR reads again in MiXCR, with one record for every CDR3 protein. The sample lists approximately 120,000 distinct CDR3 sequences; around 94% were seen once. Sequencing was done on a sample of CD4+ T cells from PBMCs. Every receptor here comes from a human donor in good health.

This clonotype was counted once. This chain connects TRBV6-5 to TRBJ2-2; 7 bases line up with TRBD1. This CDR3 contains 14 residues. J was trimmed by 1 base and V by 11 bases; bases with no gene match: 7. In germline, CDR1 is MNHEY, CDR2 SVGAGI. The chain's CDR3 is CAVRRTGNTGELFF. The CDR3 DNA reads TGTGCCGTCCGCCGGACAGGGAACACCGGGGAGCTGTTTTTT.

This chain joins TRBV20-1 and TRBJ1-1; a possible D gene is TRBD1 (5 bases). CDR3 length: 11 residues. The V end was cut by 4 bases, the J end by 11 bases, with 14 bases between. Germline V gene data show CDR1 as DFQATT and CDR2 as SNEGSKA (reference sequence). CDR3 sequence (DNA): TGCAGTGCTAATACCGGGACGAGGGCTTTCTTT. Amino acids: CSANTGTRAFF.

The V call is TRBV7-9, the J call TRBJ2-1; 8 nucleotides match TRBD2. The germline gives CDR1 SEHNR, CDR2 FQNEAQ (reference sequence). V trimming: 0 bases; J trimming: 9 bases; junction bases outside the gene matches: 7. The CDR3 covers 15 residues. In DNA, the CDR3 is TGTGCCAGCAGCTTAGCCGGACTAGCAATGGGTGAGCAGTTCTTC. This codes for CASSLAGLAMGEQFF.

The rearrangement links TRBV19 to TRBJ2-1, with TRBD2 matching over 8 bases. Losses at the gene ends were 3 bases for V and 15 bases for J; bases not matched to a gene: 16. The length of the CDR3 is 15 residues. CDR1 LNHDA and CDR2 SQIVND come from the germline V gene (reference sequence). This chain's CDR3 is CASSIGRTKRGNMFF. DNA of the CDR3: TGTGCCAGTAGTATTGGACGAACGAAGCGGGGGAATATGTTCTTC.

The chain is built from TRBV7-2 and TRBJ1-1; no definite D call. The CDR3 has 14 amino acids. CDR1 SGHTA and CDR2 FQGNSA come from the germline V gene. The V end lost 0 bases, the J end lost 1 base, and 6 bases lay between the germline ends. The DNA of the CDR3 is TGTGCCAGCAGCTTAGCGTCCGGGAACACTGAAGCTTTCTTT. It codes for CASSLASGNTEAFF.

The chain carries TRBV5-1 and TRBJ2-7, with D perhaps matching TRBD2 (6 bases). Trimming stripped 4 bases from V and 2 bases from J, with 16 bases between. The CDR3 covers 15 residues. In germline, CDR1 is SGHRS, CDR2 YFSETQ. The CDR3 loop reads CASSTAGTRAYEQYF. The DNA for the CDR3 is TGCGCCAGCAGCACCGCCGGGACTCGGGCCTACGAGCAGTACTTC.

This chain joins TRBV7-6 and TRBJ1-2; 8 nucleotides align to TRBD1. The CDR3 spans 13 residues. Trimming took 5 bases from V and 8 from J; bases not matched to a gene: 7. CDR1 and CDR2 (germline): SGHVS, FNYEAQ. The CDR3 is CASSPDRAAGYTF. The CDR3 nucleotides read TGTGCCAGCAGCCCGGACAGGGCAGCCGGCTACACCTTC.

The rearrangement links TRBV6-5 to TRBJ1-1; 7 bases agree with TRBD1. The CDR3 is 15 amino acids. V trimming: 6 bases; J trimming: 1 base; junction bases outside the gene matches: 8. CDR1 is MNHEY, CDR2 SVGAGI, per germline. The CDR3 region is CASSLAGQSNTEAFF. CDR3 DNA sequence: TGTGCCAGCAGCCTAGCGGGACAGTCGAACACTGAAGCTTTCTTT.

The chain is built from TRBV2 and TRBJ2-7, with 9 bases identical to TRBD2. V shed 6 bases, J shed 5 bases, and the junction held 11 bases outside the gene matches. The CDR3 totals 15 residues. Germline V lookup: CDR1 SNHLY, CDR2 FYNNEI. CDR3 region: CASRKLVSGSHEQYF. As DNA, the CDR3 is TGTGCCAGCAGAAAGTTGGTTAGCGGGAGCCACGAGCAGTACTTC.

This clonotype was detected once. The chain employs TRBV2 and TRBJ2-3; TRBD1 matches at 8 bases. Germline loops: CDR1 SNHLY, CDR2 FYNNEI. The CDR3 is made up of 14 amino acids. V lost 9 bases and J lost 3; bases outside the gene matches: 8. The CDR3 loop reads CASYRDRTTDTQYF. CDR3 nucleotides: TGTGCCAGTTACCGGGACAGGACGACAGATACGCAGTATTTT.

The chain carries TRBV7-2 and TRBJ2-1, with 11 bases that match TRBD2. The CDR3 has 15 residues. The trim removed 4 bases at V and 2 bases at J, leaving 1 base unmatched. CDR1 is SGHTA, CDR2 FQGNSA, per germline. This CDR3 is CASSSSGRTYNEQFF. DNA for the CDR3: TGTGCCAGCAGCTCTAGCGGGAGGACCTACAATGAGCAGTTCTTC. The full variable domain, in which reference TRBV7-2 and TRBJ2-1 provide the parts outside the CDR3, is GAGVSQSPSNKVTEKGKDVELRCDPISGHTALYWYRQSLGQGLEFLIYFQGNSAPDKSGLPSDRFSAERTGGSVSTLTIQRTQQEDSAVYLCASSSSGRTYNEQFFGPGTRLTVL.

The CDR3 sequence is CASSLGIASGGELFF. In nucleotides, the CDR3 is TGTGCCAGCAGCTTAGGGATAGCGTCTGGCGGGGAGCTGTTTTTT. The J gene is TRBJ2-2, the V gene TRBV7-7; tentatively, D is TRBD2 (5 bases). The V and J ends lost 1 base and 7 bases respectively, with 13 bases between them. Germline V gives CDR1 SSHAT, CDR2 FNYEAQ (reference sequence). The CDR3 sequence is 15 residues long.

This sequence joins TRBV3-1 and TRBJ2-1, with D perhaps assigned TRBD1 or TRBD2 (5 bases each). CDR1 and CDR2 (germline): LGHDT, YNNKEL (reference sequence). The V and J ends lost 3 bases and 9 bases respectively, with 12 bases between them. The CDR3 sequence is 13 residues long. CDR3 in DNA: TGTGCCAGCAGCCACACCCCCGGGACTGAGCAGTTCTTC. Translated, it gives CASSHTPGTEQFF.

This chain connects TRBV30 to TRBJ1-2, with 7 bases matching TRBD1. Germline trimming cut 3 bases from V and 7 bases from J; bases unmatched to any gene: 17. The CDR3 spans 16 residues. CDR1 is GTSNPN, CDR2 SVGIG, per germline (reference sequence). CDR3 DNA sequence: TGTGCCTGGAGCTATCCTGGGACAGCGTATGCGGCTGGCTACACCTTC. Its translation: CAWSYPGTAYAAGYTF. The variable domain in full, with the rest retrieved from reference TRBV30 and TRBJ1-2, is SQTIHQWPATLVQPVGSPLSLECTVEGTSNPNLYWYRQAAGRGLQLLFYSVGIGQISSEVPQNLSASRPQDRQFILSSKKLLLSDSGFYLCAWSYPGTAYAAGYTFGSGTRLTVV.

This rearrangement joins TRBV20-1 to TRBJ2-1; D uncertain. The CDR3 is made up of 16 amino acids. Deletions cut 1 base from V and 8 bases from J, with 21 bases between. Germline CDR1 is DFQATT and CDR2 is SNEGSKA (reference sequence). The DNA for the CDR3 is TGCAGTGCTAGAGCGGATCCCAGTCTCGTTTCTTATGAGCAGTTCTTC. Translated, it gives CSARADPSLVSYEQFF.

The CDR3: CSASRTATGSYEQYF. The CDR3 DNA reads as TGCAGTGCTAGCCGGACTGCTACTGGGTCCTACGAGCAGTACTTC. The chain recombines TRBV20-1 with TRBJ2-7; possible D gene TRBD2, 5 bases. This CDR3 is 15 amino acids long. V was cut by 3 bases and J by 1 base, with 16 bases left in between. The germline V gene encodes CDR1 DFQATT and CDR2 SNEGSKA (reference sequence).

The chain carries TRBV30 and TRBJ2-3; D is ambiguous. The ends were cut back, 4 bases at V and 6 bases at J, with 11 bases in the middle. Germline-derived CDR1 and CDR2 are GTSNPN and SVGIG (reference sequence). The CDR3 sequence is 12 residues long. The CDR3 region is CAWTASADTQYF. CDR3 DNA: TGTGCCTGGACGGCAAGTGCGGATACGCAGTATTTT.

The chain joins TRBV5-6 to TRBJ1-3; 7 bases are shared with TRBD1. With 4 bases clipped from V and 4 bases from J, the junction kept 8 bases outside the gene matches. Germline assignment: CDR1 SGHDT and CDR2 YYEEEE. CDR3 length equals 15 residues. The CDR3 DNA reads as TGTGCCAGCAGCAAGTTCCGGGACAGAGGAAACACCATATATTTT. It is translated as CASSKFRDRGNTIYF.

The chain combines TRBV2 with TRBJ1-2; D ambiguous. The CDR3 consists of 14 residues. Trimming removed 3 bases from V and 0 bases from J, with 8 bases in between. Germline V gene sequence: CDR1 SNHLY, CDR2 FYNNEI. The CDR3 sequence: CASSERVANYGYTF. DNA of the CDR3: TGTGCCAGCAGTGAGCGTGTTGCTAACTATGGCTACACCTTC. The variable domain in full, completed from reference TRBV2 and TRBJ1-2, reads EPEVTQTPSHQVTQMGQEVILRCVPISNHLYFYWYRQILGQKVEFLVSFYNNEISEKSEIFDDQFSVERPDGSNFTLKIRSTKLEDSAMYFCASSERVANYGYTFGSGTRLTVV.

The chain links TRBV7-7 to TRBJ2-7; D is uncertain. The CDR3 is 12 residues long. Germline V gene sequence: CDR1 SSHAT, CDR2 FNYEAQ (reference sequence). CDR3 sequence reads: CASPQMAYEQYF. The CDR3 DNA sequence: TGTGCTAGCCCTCAGATGGCCTACGAGCAGTACTTC.

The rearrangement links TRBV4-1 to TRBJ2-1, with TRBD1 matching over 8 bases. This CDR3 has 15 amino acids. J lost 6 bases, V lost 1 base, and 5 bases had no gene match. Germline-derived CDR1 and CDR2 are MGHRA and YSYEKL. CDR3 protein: CASSQGRTGSNEQFF. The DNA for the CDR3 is TGCGCCAGCAGCCAAGGCAGGACAGGGTCCAATGAGCAGTTCTTC.